The rows below give T cell receptor beta chains drawn from one sample of a study of blood T cell repertoires in COVID-19. The method was immunoSEQ multiplex PCR; TCRdb's version includes in-frame clones alone and lacks a portion of them. The top ten clones hold approximately 8.9% of a sample with some 60,000 clones, roughly 80% of them seen once. The sequencing sample was made of peripheral blood. The origin of the receptors is an elderly man with COVID-19, enrolled during active disease. Both conserved end residues are part of each CDR3. D genes are given only for firm matches. Some rows have no size entry. The others give once, few or many, or a class for an expanded clone.

TGTGCCAGTAGTATGGCCGGACAGGGCACTGAAGCTTTCTTT CASSMAGQGTEAFF TRBD1 TRBJ1-1 TRBV19 .
TGTGCCAGCAGCGCGATACAGGACAATGAGCAGTTCTTC CASSAIQDNEQFF . TRBJ2-1 TRBV9 once
TGCGCCAGCAGCAAACTGGACAGGGAGGCCCATGGCTACACCTTC CASSKLDREAHGYTF TRBD1 TRBJ1-2 TRBV5-1 .
TGTGCCAGCAGCCTCCAGGGGGCGTACGAGCAGTACTTC CASSLQGAYEQYF TRBD1 TRBJ2-7 TRBV6-5 few
TGTGCCAGCAGCTTAGAAGGGACAGGGTATGAAAAACTGTTTTTT CASSLEGTGYEKLFF TRBD1 TRBJ1-4 TRBV7-2 .
TGCGCCAGCAGCTTTACTCCACGGGGCTACGAGCAGTACTTC CASSFTPRGYEQYF . TRBJ2-7 TRBV5-1 .
TGCGCCAGCAGCTTGGCCGGGGAGCGGAGCAATGAGCAGTTCTTC CASSLAGERSNEQFF . TRBJ2-1 TRBV5-1 .
TGTGCCATCAGTTCAGGGGGACAGCCCCAGCATTTT CAISSGGQPQHF TRBD1 TRBJ1-5 TRBV10-3 .
TGCGCCAGCAGCGCCTCCACAGGAGTTAATTCACCCCTCCACTTT CASSASTGVNSPLHF . TRBJ1-6 TRBV5-1 once
TGTGCCAGCAGTGAAGCGCGTCCGCACAATCAGCCCCAGCATTTT CASSEARPHNQPQHF . TRBJ1-5 TRBV6-1 .
TGTGCCAGCAGTTTTAGGTCCCTGAGGGCTTTCTTT CASSFRSLRAFF . TRBJ1-1 TRBV28 .
TGTGCCAGCAGCTCCCTACCCGGCAGGGCTCTCTACGAGCAGTACTTC CASSSLPGRALYEQYF . TRBJ2-7 TRBV7-2 .
TGTGCCAGCACACCACCGGACAGCAGCTCTGGAAACACCATATATTTT CASTPPDSSSGNTIYF . TRBJ1-3 TRBV18 .
TGCGCCAGCAGCTTGGATCTAGCGGGGAGCTCCTACAATGAGCAGTTCTTC CASSLDLAGSSYNEQFF TRBD2 TRBJ2-1 TRBV5-1 .
TGTGCCAGCAGCCCGGGGGGTCGGGGGCTCTATGGCTACACCTTC CASSPGGRGLYGYTF . TRBJ1-2 TRBV5-4 few
TGTGCCAGCAGCACAGGAGGGGGGGCCCGCACAGATACGCAGTATTTT CASSTGGGARTDTQYF . TRBJ2-3 TRBV9 .
TGTGCCAGCAGCTTACAACACCGGGACACTTACTACGGTTACGCTGAAGCTTTCTTT CASSLQHRDTYYGYAEAFF . TRBJ1-1 TRBV7-8 .
TGCGCCAGCAGCCAAGACTGGGGGCGACATGGGCCCCAGCATTTT CASSQDWGRHGPQHF . TRBJ1-5 TRBV4-3 .
TGCAGTGCTAGTCCCGGGACAGGGGGCTGGACTGAAGCTTTCTTT CSASPGTGGWTEAFF TRBD1 TRBJ1-1 TRBV20-1 .
TGTGCCAGCAGTACACCCGGCAGGGGGCGTGATGGCTACACCTTC CASSTPGRGRDGYTF TRBD1 TRBJ1-2 TRBV6-2/TRBV6-3 .
TGTGCCAGCAAGCAGGGAAGTCCCCATGGCTACACCTTC CASKQGSPHGYTF . TRBJ1-2 TRBV27 .
TGTGCCAGCAGTGACCACAGGGGGATCTCTTATAATTCACCCCTCCACTTT CASSDHRGISYNSPLHF TRBD1 TRBJ1-6 TRBV6-1 .
TGTGCCAGCAGCGAGGCAGGGACAGGGATAAACTATGGCTACACCTTC CASSEAGTGINYGYTF TRBD1 TRBJ1-2 TRBV5-5 .
TGTGCCAGTAGTCAACGGACAGGAGGGGGCACTGAAGCTTTCTTT CASSQRTGGGTEAFF TRBD1 TRBJ1-1 TRBV19 once
TGTGCCAGTAGAGAGCTCGCGAATGAAAAACTGTTTTTT CASRELANEKLFF . TRBJ1-4 TRBV28 .
TGTGCCAGCCGAACTACTCCGGGGGAGAACACCGGGGAGCTGTTTTTT CASRTTPGENTGELFF . TRBJ2-2 TRBV9 .
TGTGCCTGGAGTGGACAGGGGCTGAGGAATGGCTACACCTTC CAWSGQGLRNGYTF TRBD1 TRBJ1-2 TRBV30 .
TGTGCCAGCAGCTGGCCCAGGGGAAAAGGCAAAAACATTCAGTACTTC CASSWPRGKGKNIQYF . TRBJ2-4 TRBV7-8 .
TGTGCCAGCAGCTATGGGGGGACTGGGGCCAACGTCCTGACTTTC CASSYGGTGANVLTF . TRBJ2-6 TRBV7-9 .
TGTGCCAGCAGCAGAGGTTGGGTGGTCGGGGTAAACACTGAAGCTTTCTTT CASSRGWVVGVNTEAFF . TRBJ1-1 TRBV21-1 .
TGTGCCAGTAGTATTGGGACAGGCGGGGGGGAGCTGTTTTTT CASSIGTGGGELFF TRBD1 TRBJ2-2 TRBV19 .
TGTGCCAGTAGTATCGGGGGACTAGCCAAAAACATTCAGTACTTC CASSIGGLAKNIQYF . TRBJ2-4 TRBV19 .
TGTGCCAGCAGCGCCCGACTAGCGGCTTACAATGAGCAGTTCTTC CASSARLAAYNEQFF TRBD2 TRBJ2-1 TRBV11-2 .
TGTGCCACCCGAAGCTCCGGGGAGCTGTTTTTT CATRSSGELFF . TRBJ2-2 TRBV27 .
TGTGCCAGCAGCCAATCGCCCAGGGCGGCTGACTTCTCGTACGAGCAGTACTTC CASSQSPRAADFSYEQYF . TRBJ2-7 TRBV14 .
TGTGCCAGCAGCACCGGGACTAGCCTCCCCAAGCAGTTCTTC CASSTGTSLPKQFF TRBD2 TRBJ2-1 TRBV6-2/TRBV6-3 .
TGTGCCAGCAGCACCCGGACAGGCTACACCGGGGAGCTGTTTTTT CASSTRTGYTGELFF TRBD1 TRBJ2-2 TRBV9 .
TGTGCCAGCAGACACGCCGGGACTAGCGGCAATGAGCAGTTCTTC CASRHAGTSGNEQFF TRBD2 TRBJ2-1 TRBV3-1/TRBV3-2 .
TGTGCCAGCAGCTTGGTTAGCGGGAGGGCCGAGACCCAGTACTTC CASSLVSGRAETQYF TRBD2 TRBJ2-5 TRBV5-6 .
TGTGCCACCAGTGATCAGAGACAGATCTCCTACGAGCAGTACTTC CATSDQRQISYEQYF . TRBJ2-7 TRBV24-1 .
TGTGCCAGCAGTTTAGCGGGGGGGTTCGGTAGCAATCAGCCCCAGCATTTT CASSLAGGFGSNQPQHF . TRBJ1-5 TRBV27 .
TGCGCCAGCAGCGCCGGGACTAGCACAGATACGCAGTATTTT CASSAGTSTDTQYF . TRBJ2-3 TRBV5-1 .
TGTGCCAGCAGTTTTATTGCCAGGGGCAATCAGCCCCAGCATTTT CASSFIARGNQPQHF . TRBJ1-5 TRBV27 .
TGTGCCAGCAGTTGGGGCGCCAAGGCAGATACGCAGTATTTT CASSWGAKADTQYF . TRBJ2-3 TRBV27 .
TGTGCCAGCAGCTTGGGGACAGTTCGTGAAGCTTTCTTT CASSLGTVREAFF . TRBJ1-1 TRBV5-4 .
TGTGCCAGCAGCTTGGGACATTACAATCAGCCCCAGCATTTT CASSLGHYNQPQHF . TRBJ1-5 TRBV11-2 .
TGTGCCAGCAGTCTTCCGGGACTAGCGACCTACGAGCAGTACTTC CASSLPGLATYEQYF TRBD2 TRBJ2-7 TRBV28 once
TGTGCCAGCAGTGAGCTAACTCAGGGCTATAATTCACCCCTCCACTTT CASSELTQGYNSPLHF . TRBJ1-6 TRBV28 .